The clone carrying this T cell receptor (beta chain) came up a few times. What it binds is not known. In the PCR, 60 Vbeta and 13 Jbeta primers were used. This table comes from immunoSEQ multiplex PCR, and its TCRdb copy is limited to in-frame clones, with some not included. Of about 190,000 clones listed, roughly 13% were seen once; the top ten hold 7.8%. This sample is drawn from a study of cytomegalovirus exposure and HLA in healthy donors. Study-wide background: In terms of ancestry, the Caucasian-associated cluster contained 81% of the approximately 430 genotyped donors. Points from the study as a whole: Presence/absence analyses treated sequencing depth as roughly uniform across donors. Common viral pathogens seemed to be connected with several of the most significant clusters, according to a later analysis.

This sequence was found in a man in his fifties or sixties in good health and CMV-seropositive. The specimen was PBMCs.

The CDR3 region is CASSSPQGPDEQYV. The CDR3 DNA reads as TGCGCCAGCAGCTCACCGCAGGGGCCTGACGAGCAGTACGTC. V usage is TRBV5-1 and J usage is TRBJ2-7; D perhaps matches TRBD1 (6 bases). Trimming took 3 bases from V and 5 from J, leaving 15 bases between them. Germline-derived CDR1 and CDR2 are SGHRS and YFSETQ. The CDR3 consists of 14 residues.